This passage covers 17 T cell receptor beta chains from one sample sequenced in a study of cytomegalovirus exposure and HLA in healthy donors (dated by TCRdb to 2016 to 2017). The library was produced with the immunoSEQ multiplex PCR assay. For the multiplex PCR, a mixture combining 60 forward primers for TCR Vbeta segments and 13 reverse primers for TCR Jbeta segments was used. What TCRdb holds here is the immuneACCESS table cut down to in-frame rearrangements. Part of the clones is not present; checked against another copy, under half of the missing clones reflect an unresolved V gene, and the others are unexplained. For this sample there are 210,000 or so clones; more than 75% appear just once. The top ten constitute around 1.2% of the sample. Sequencing was done on a sample of PBMCs. The origin of the receptors is a human donor in good health.

V usage is TRBV5-1 and J usage is TRBJ2-1; 7 bases map to TRBD2. CDR3 length equals 14 residues. The trim removed 4 bases at V and 10 bases at J, leaving 11 bases unmatched. CDR1 is SGHRS and CDR2 is YFSETQ in the germline V gene. CDR3 protein: CASSPRPTSWEQFF. The CDR3 bases are TGCGCCAGCAGCCCACGCCCGACTAGCTGGGAGCAGTTCTTC.

This chain joins TRBV21-1 and TRBJ2-7; TRBD2 is the table's D call, not checked against the DNA. TRBV21-1 is a pseudogene segment. The CDR3 length is 16 residues. CDR3 residues: CASSKEWGREQSEQYF. CDR3 coding DNA: TGTGCCAGCAGCAAAGAGTGGGGCCGGGAGCAAAGCGAGCAGTACTTC.

The chain links TRBV5-1 to TRBJ2-7; 7 nucleotides align to TRBD1. V lost 0 bases, J lost 5 bases, and 11 bases stayed unmatched. Per germline, CDR1 SGHRS and CDR2 YFSETQ. This CDR3 contains 16 residues. In DNA form, the CDR3 reads TGCGCCAGCAGCTTGGGACAGGGTAGGGGGTCGGACGAGCAGTACTTC. It codes for CASSLGQGRGSDEQYF.

The chain links TRBV1 to TRBJ2-5; the table names TRBD1, a call not compared with the DNA. TRBV1 is described as a pseudogene. The CDR3 spans 19 residues. This CDR3 is CTSSRRDRGLPGEQETQYF. CDR3 DNA sequence: TGCACCAGCAGCCGCCGGGACAGGGGGCTTCCCGGCGAGCAAGAGACCCAGTACTTC.

This clone occurred once. CDR3 DNA sequence: TGTGCCAGCAGACCCCGACAGACTAATGAAAAACTGTTTTTT. It translates to CASRPRQTNEKLFF. The chain has TRBV27 and TRBJ1-4, with D perhaps matching TRBD1 (5 bases). With 6 bases removed from V and 2 bases from J, the gap between germline ends came to 10 bases. Germline V gives CDR1 MNHEY, CDR2 SMNVEV (reference sequence). The length of the CDR3 is 14 residues.

This clone showed up just a few times. This sequence joins TRBV9 and TRBJ2-3; the D gene is possibly TRBD1 (6 bases). Germline V gene sequence: CDR1 SGDLS, CDR2 YYNGEE. This CDR3 has 15 amino acids. With 3 bases removed from V and 2 bases from J, the gap between germline ends came to 13 bases. This CDR3 is CASSGGQQITDTQYF. DNA of the CDR3: TGTGCCAGCAGCGGGGGACAACAGATCACAGATACGCAGTATTTT.

The V call is TRBV27, the J call TRBJ2-2; 11 bases align to TRBD2. The germline gives CDR1 MNHEY, CDR2 SMNVEV (reference sequence). The CDR3 has 15 amino acids. J was trimmed by 9 bases and V by 6 bases; bases with no gene match: 9. CDR3 sequence (DNA): TGTGCCAGCAGCCCATGGGGGACTAGCGGCAGGGAGCTGTTTTTT. Translating it yields CASSPWGTSGRELFF.

CDR3 DNA: TGCGCCAGCAGCTTGAGGGTACCGGACAGGGGGGGGTTCTTTAATGAGCAGTTCTTC. Translation gives CASSLRVPDRGGFFNEQFF. V and J are TRBV5-1 and TRBJ2-1, with TRBD1 matching 10 bases. Germline values: CDR1 SGHRS, CDR2 YFSETQ. Trimming removed 1 base from V and 7 bases from J; junction bases left unmatched: 17. This CDR3 spans 19 amino acids.

This sequence joins TRBV7-9 and TRBJ2-2; D ambiguous. Per the germline V gene, CDR1 is SEHNR and CDR2 is FQNEAQ (reference sequence). CDR3 length equals 15 residues. The V and J ends lost 4 bases and 2 bases respectively, with 11 bases between them. CDR3 residues: CASSSPPLNTGELFF. The CDR3 DNA reads as TGTGCCAGCAGCTCCCCCCCTTTAAACACCGGGGAGCTGTTTTTT.

This sequence joins TRBV7-9 and TRBJ2-7; the match to TRBD2 covers 10 bases. V lost 5 bases and J lost 2; bases outside the gene matches: 18. CDR3 length: 19 amino acids. Germline V lookup: CDR1 SEHNR, CDR2 FQNEAQ (reference sequence). As DNA, the CDR3 is TGTGCCAGCAGCCCAGAACCGGGACTAGCGTCAAAGGGGACCTACGAGCAGTACTTC. The encoded protein is CASSPEPGLASKGTYEQYF. The whole variable domain, filled in from reference TRBV7-9 and TRBJ2-7, reads DTGVSQNPRHKITKRGQNVTFRCDPISEHNRLYWYRQTLGQGPEFLTYFQNEAQLEKSRLLSDRFSAERPKGSFSTLEIQRTEQGDSAMYLCASSPEPGLASKGTYEQYFGPGTRLTVT.

In DNA, the CDR3 is TGTGCCAGCAGTTCCCCACAGAGTAACACTGAAGCTTTCTTT. This codes for CASSSPQSNTEAFF. The chain uses TRBV27 and TRBJ1-1; D ambiguous. Deletions cut 4 bases from V and 2 bases from J, with 11 bases between. Germline assignment: CDR1 MNHEY and CDR2 SMNVEV (reference sequence). This CDR3 is built from 14 residues.

The chain carries TRBV28 and TRBJ2-7; no definite D call. Trimming removed 1 base at V and 9 bases at J, with 10 bases between. This CDR3 spans 12 amino acids. Germline loops: CDR1 MDHEN, CDR2 SYDVKM. The chain's CDR3 is CASSLYGFTQYF. The DNA of the CDR3 is TGTGCCAGCAGTTTATACGGGTTTACGCAGTACTTC.

This clone was found a few times. The rearrangement joins TRBV7-9 to TRBJ1-4; D not resolved. The V end was cut by 5 bases, the J end by 6 bases, with 4 bases between. This CDR3 has 11 residues. Germline assignment: CDR1 SEHNR and CDR2 FQNEAQ (reference sequence). CDR3 coding DNA: TGTGCCAGCAGCCGGGATGAAAAACTGTTTTTT. This sequence encodes CASSRDEKLFF. The entire variable domain, with the rest obtained from reference TRBV7-9 and TRBJ1-4, is as follows: DTGVSQNPRHKITKRGQNVTFRCDPISEHNRLYWYRQTLGQGPEFLTYFQNEAQLEKSRLLSDRFSAERPKGSFSTLEIQRTEQGDSAMYLCASSRDEKLFFGSGTQLSVL.

The J gene is TRBJ2-1, the V gene TRBV19, with 8 nucleotides matching TRBD2. Germline V lookup: CDR1 LNHDA, CDR2 SQIVND (reference sequence). Losses at the gene ends were 7 bases for V and 1 base for J; bases not matched to a gene: 9. This CDR3 has 16 residues. The CDR3 nucleotides read TGTGCCAGTACCCCTTTCCCGGGAGGGTCCTACAATGAGCAGTTCTTC. Protein product: CASTPFPGGSYNEQFF.

This chain connects TRBV2 to TRBJ2-7; 9 bases line up with TRBD1. J lost 5 bases, V lost 3 bases, and 11 bases had no gene match. The CDR3 is 16 residues long. CDR1 and CDR2 (germline): SNHLY, FYNNEI. CDR3 in amino acids: CASSDFVQGAGHEQYF. In nucleotides, the CDR3 is TGTGCCAGCAGTGATTTCGTACAGGGGGCCGGCCACGAGCAGTACTTC.

The chain recombines TRBV7-3 with TRBJ2-2; tentative D call: TRBD2 (5 bases). CDR3 length equals 14 residues. V was pared by 7 bases and J by 4 bases, with 13 bases between. Per germline, CDR1 SGHTA and CDR2 FQGTGA. The CDR3: CASKKAAGTGELFF. The CDR3 DNA is TGTGCCAGCAAAAAGGCCGCGGGCACCGGGGAGCTGTTTTTT.

This clone is a singleton in its sample. The rearrangement joins TRBV7-6 to TRBJ2-1, with 10 bases fitting TRBD1. The CDR3 runs 16 residues. Germline assignment: CDR1 SGHVS and CDR2 FNYEAQ. Trimming at V came to 0 bases and at J to 8 bases, leaving 7 bases not matched to a gene. Written as DNA, the CDR3 is TGTGCCAGCAGCTTAGCTCCCGAGACAGGGGGCCATGAGCAGTTCTTC. Residues: CASSLAPETGGHEQFF.